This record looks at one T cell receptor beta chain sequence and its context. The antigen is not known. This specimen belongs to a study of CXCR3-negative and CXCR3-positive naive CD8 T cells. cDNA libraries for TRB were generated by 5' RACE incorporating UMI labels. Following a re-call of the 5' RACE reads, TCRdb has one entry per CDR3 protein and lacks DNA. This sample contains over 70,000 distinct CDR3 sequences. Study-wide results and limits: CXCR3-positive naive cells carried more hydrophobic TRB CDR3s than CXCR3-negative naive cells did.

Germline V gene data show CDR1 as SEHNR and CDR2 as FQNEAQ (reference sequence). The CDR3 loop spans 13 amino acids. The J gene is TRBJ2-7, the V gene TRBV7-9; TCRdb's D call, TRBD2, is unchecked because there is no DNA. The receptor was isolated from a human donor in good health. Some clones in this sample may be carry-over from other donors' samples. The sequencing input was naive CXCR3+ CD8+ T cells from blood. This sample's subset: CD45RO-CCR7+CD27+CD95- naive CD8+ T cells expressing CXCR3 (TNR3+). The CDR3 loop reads CASSPTTYYEQYF.